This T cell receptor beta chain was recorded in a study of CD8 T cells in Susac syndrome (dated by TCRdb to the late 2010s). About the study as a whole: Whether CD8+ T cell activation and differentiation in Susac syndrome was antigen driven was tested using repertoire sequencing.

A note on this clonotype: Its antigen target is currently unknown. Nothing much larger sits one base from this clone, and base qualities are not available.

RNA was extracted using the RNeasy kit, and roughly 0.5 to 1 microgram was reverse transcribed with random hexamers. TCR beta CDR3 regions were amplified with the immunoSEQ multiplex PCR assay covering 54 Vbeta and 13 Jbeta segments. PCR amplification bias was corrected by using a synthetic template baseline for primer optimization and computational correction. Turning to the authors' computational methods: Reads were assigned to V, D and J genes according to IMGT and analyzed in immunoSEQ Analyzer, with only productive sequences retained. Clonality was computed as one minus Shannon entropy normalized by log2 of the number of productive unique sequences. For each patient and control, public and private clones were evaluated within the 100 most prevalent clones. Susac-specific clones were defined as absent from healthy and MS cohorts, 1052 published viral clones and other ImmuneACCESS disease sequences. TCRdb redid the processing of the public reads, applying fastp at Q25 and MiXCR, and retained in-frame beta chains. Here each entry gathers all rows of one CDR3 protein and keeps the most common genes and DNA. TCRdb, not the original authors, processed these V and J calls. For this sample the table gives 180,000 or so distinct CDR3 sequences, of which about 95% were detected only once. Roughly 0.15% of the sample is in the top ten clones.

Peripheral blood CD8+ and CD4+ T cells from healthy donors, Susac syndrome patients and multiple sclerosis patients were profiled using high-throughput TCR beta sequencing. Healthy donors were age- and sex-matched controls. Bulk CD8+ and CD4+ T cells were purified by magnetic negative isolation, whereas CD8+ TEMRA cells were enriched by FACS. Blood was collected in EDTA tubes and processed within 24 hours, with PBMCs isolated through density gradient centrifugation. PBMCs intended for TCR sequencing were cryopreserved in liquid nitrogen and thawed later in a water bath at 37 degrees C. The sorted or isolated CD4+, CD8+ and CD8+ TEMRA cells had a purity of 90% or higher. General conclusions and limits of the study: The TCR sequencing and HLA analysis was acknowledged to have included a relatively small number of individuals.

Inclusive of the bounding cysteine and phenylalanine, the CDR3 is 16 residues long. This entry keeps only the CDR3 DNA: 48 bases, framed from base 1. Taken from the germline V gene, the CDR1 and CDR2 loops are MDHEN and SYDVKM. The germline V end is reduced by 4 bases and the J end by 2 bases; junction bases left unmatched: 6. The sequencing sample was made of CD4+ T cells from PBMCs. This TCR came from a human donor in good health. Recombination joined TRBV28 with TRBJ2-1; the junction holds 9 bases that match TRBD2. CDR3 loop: CASSSYSGGPYNEQFF. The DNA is TGTGCCAGCAGTTCGTATAGCGGGGGCCCCTACAATGAGCAGTTCTTC.